This T cell receptor beta chain was obtained from a study of blood T cell repertoires in COVID-19. Study background: From T cells, B-cell-depleted T cells, or PBMCs came the material, which was cDNA or gDNA.

Profiling relied on immunoSEQ multiplex PCR, and the TCRdb table lists in-frame clones only, not all of them. The sample has about 100,000 clones, roughly 85% seen once; the top ten hold about 12%. This CDR3 is 14 amino acids long. From germline, CDR1 is GTSNPN and CDR2 SVGIG (reference sequence). Trimming pared 3 bases from V and 0 bases from J, leaving 8 bases between. The clonotype was recovered from a woman in her seventies with acute or convalescent COVID-19. Sequencing was done on a sample of peripheral blood. The chain links TRBV30 to TRBJ1-4; D is ambiguous. CDR3 protein: CAWSLGPTNEKLFF. DNA of the CDR3: TGTGCCTGGAGCCTTGGGCCAACTAATGAAAAACTGTTTTTT.